The 20 T cell receptor beta chains below were found in one sample sequenced in a study of identical twins. TCRdb recomputed calls from the 5' RACE reads with MiXCR, one row per CDR3 protein. The sample yields 300,000 to 350,000 distinct CDR3 sequences, around an eighth seen once. In addition, the sample was reused for a study of yellow fever vaccine responses in identical twins.

What was sequenced was CD8+ T cells sorted from blood. These receptors were obtained from a woman younger than 30 in good health.

Ten or more counts support this clonotype. V usage is TRBV11-2 and J usage is TRBJ2-2; 13 positions match TRBD2. This CDR3 has 16 residues. The V segment lost 5 bases and the J segment 6 bases; nucleotides outside the gene matches: 6. In germline, CDR1 is SGHAT, CDR2 FQNNGV. CDR3 loop: CASSPWTSGSSGELFF. CDR3 sequence (DNA): TGTGCCAGCAGCCCGTGGACTAGCGGGAGCTCCGGGGAGCTGTTTTTT.

This clonotype was observed a handful of times. J is TRBJ2-5 and V is TRBV20-1, with a weak D call TRBD2 (5 bases). This CDR3 has 13 amino acids. V was trimmed by 1 base and J by 9 bases, leaving 15 bases between them. Germline loops: CDR1 DFQATT, CDR2 SNEGSKA (reference sequence). CDR3: CSARVEPLEAQYF. DNA for the CDR3: TGCAGTGCTAGAGTAGAACCTCTGGAGGCCCAGTACTTC.

The chain has TRBV7-8 and TRBJ2-7; 11 bases align to TRBD2. After removal of 5 bases from V and 1 base from J, the junction contained 7 bases not matched to a gene. The CDR3 length is 16 residues. Germline loops: CDR1 SGHVS, CDR2 FQNEAQ. CDR3 loop: CASSPTSGSGSYEQYF. CDR3 sequence (DNA): TGTGCCAGCAGCCCAACTAGCGGGAGCGGGTCCTACGAGCAGTACTTC.

This clonotype was seen ten or more times. The genes are TRBV29-1 and TRBJ2-1; D is undetermined. V was cut by 0 bases and J by 7 bases, with 10 bases left in between. The germline gives CDR1 SQVTM, CDR2 ANQGSEA. The CDR3 runs to 13 residues. CDR3 protein: CSVEDRMENEQFF. The CDR3 bases are TGCAGCGTTGAAGATCGGATGGAGAATGAGCAGTTCTTC.

This clonotype was recorded a few times. CDR3 in DNA: TGTGCCACCAGCGTAACAGGGGGCGGTTATTCTGAAGCTTTCTTT. It encodes CATSVTGGGYSEAFF. J is TRBJ1-1 and V is TRBV15; 9 bases line up with TRBD1. The CDR3 totals 15 residues. Germline-derived CDR1 and CDR2 are LNHNV and YYDKDF (reference sequence). V lost 5 bases and J lost 6; bases outside the gene matches: 10.

The chain joins TRBV20-1 to TRBJ2-2; maybe TRBD1 (5 bases). The V end lost 2 bases, the J end lost 2 bases, and 12 bases lay between the germline ends. The CDR3 contains 15 residues. Germline values: CDR1 DFQATT, CDR2 SNEGSKA (reference sequence). Written as DNA, the CDR3 is TGCAGTGCTAGACCTTCGACAGAAAACACCGGGGAGCTGTTTTTT. Translating gives CSARPSTENTGELFF.

This clonotype was observed many times. V usage is TRBV2 and J usage is TRBJ2-7; unclear D gene. The CDR3 has 10 residues. The germline V gene encodes CDR1 SNHLY and CDR2 FYNNEI. The V gene lost 8 bases and the J gene lost 3 bases, with 5 bases spanning the gap. The DNA for the CDR3 is TGTGCCAGCCTCCACTACGAGCAGTACGTC. Translated: CASLHYEQYV.

This clonotype has only a few counts. The CDR3 here is CASSESGAEQYF. DNA for the CDR3: TGTGCCAGCAGCGAGTCAGGCGCCGAGCAGTACTTC. The chain is built from TRBV9 and TRBJ2-7; no clear D. The germline V and J ends were trimmed by 3 bases and 6 bases, with 10 bases remaining between them. The CDR3 length is 12 residues. CDR1 and CDR2 from the germline V gene are SGDLS and YYNGEE.

The chain is built from TRBV13 and TRBJ2-5, with D possibly being TRBD2 (5 bases). The germline CDR1 and CDR2 sequences are PRHDT and FYEKMQ (reference sequence). The CDR3 runs 12 residues. V lost 4 bases and J 7 bases, leaving 10 bases between the germline ends. CDR3: CASSSGGGTQYF. CDR3 nucleotides: TGTGCCAGCAGCTCGGGCGGAGGGACCCAGTACTTC.

This sequence joins TRBV7-8 and TRBJ2-1; perhaps D is TRBD1 or TRBD2 (5 bases each). V lost 8 bases to trimming and J lost 8 bases, with 10 bases between them. The CDR3 has 11 amino acids. CDR1 SGHVS and CDR2 FQNEAQ come from the germline V gene. The chain's CDR3 is CASLRGHEQFF. The CDR3 region has the DNA TGTGCCAGCTTGAGGGGCCATGAGCAGTTCTTC.

This clonotype was seen many times. This sequence joins TRBV29-1 and TRBJ1-2; D is uncertain. Trimming shortened V by 5 bases and J by 0 bases, and 13 bases separated the two germline ends. Germline CDR1 reads SQVTM; CDR2 reads ANQGSEA. This CDR3 spans 14 amino acids. In DNA, the CDR3 is TGCAGCGTTCGCTCGAGCGAAGCTAACTATGGCTACACCTTC. Protein sequence: CSVRSSEANYGYTF.

This clonotype was observed a few times. V gene TRBV19 combines with J gene TRBJ2-1; 9 bases are a match to TRBD1. Germline lookup yields CDR1 LNHDA and CDR2 SQIVND (reference sequence). V was pared by 3 bases and J by 6 bases, with 6 bases of the junction left unmatched. The CDR3 is made up of 15 amino acids. The CDR3: CASSMSWTGVNEQFF. In DNA, the CDR3 is TGTGCCAGTAGTATGAGCTGGACAGGGGTCAATGAGCAGTTCTTC.

The chain carries TRBV20-1 and TRBJ2-3; unclear D gene. The germline V gene has CDR1 DFQATT and CDR2 SNEGSKA (reference sequence). The CDR3 has 17 residues. V shed 1 base and J shed 1 base, with 18 bases lying between them. CDR3 protein: CSARVLSSGGGTDTQYF. The DNA of the CDR3 is TGCAGTGCTAGAGTATTGTCCTCTGGTGGCGGCACAGATACGCAGTATTTT.

V and J are TRBV6-1 and TRBJ2-2, with 12 bases lining up with TRBD2. The CDR3 is made up of 17 amino acids. CDR1 MNHNS and CDR2 SASEGT come from the germline V gene. V was clipped by 7 bases and J by 0 bases; unmatched bases: 6. The CDR3, as DNA: TGTGCCAGCACCCAGACTAGCGGGGGACCGAACACCGGGGAGCTGTTTTTT. This codes for CASTQTSGGPNTGELFF.

This clonotype has just a few counts. The CDR3 coding sequence is TGTGCCAGCAGCTTAGACGGAGACAGGTTCAATGAGCAGTTCTTC. Its protein product is CASSLDGDRFNEQFF. The chain carries TRBV7-9 and TRBJ2-1; a possible D gene is TRBD1 (6 bases). With 1 base removed from V and 6 bases from J, the gap between germline ends came to 13 bases. CDR3 length equals 15 residues. Germline assignment: CDR1 SEHNR and CDR2 FQNEAQ (reference sequence).

This clonotype was counted between two and nine times. This sequence joins TRBV10-3 and TRBJ2-7; D is perhaps TRBD1 or TRBD2 (5 bases each). Germline CDR1 ENHRY, CDR2 SYGVKD. Trimming removed 4 bases from V and 4 bases from J, with 11 bases in between. The CDR3 totals 13 residues. The CDR3 loop is CAISAGSSYEQYV. CDR3 DNA sequence: TGTGCCATCAGTGCAGGGAGTAGTTACGAGCAGTACGTC.

This clonotype has just a few counts. This chain uses TRBV9 with TRBJ1-1; D remains ambiguous. From germline, CDR1 is SGDLS and CDR2 YYNGEE. The CDR3 consists of 15 residues. Trimming took off 4 bases at V and 1 base at J, with 14 bases between the two ends. CDR3 sequence reads: CASSRAADPNTEAFF. The CDR3 DNA is TGTGCCAGCAGCCGAGCGGCAGACCCGAACACTGAAGCTTTCTTT.

The chain joins TRBV3-1 to TRBJ2-7, with D unresolved. Germline values: CDR1 LGHDT, CDR2 YNNKEL (reference sequence). The CDR3 has 14 residues. Trimming cost V 6 bases and J 0 bases, with 12 bases left between them. CDR3: CASSLGFSSYEQYF. The CDR3 DNA follows: TGTGCCAGCAGTCTAGGTTTTTCCTCCTACGAGCAGTACTTC.

This clonotype was counted ten times or more. The junction departs from the called germline gene at one end, perhaps through a read error. The chain has TRBV29-1 and TRBJ2-1, with D perhaps TRBD2 (6 bases). The CDR3 consists of 16 residues. Germline-derived CDR1 and CDR2 are SQVTM and ANQGSEA. This chain's CDR3 is CSVERSRVAVINQQFF. The CDR3 DNA reads TGCAGCGTTGAAAGGAGTAGAGTAGCGGTTATCAATCAGCAGTTCTTC.

This clonotype was recorded a few times. The chain recombines TRBV27 with TRBJ2-1; D ambiguous. Germline-derived CDR1 and CDR2 are MNHEY and SMNVEV (reference sequence). V was cut by 5 bases and J by 0 bases, with 14 bases left in between. The CDR3 spans 16 residues. In DNA, the CDR3 is TGTGCCAGCAGTCCGGACCCCCACCCCTCCTACAATGAGCAGTTCTTC. It encodes CASSPDPHPSYNEQFF.